This TCR beta chain originates from a study of CD8 T cells in ankylosing spondylitis. MiXCR was run by TCRdb on the 5' RACE reads, yielding one entry per CDR3 protein. Among some 140,000 distinct CDR3 sequences, approximately 7.4% were seen once, and the ten largest hold approximately 13%. This clonotype was counted many times. Germline V gene lookup returns CDR1 MNHNS and CDR2 SASEGT. With 1 base removed from V and 10 bases from J, the gap between germline ends came to 11 bases. The CDR3 has 13 amino acids. This TCR was sampled from a female donor with ankylosing spondylitis or in good health (not recorded which). V is TRBV6-1 and J is TRBJ2-1; TRBD1 or TRBD2 may be the D gene (5 bases each). Sequencing used blood, either unsorted or a sorted T cell fraction (not recorded which). CDR3 DNA sequence: TGTGCCAGCAGTGAAGTGGGGGTCAAAGAGCAGTTCTTC. Residues: CASSEVGVKEQFF.